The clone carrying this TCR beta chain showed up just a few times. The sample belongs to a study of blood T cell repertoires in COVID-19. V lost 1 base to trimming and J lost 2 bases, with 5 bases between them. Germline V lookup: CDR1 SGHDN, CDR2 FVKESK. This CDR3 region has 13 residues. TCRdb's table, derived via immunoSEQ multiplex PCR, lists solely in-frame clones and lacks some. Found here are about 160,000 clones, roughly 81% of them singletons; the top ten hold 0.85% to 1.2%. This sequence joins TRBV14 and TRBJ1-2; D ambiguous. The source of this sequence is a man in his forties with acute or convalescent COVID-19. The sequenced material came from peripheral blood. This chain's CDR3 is CASSQARNYGYTF. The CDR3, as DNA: TGTGCCAGCAGCCAAGCCAGAAACTATGGCTACACCTTC.